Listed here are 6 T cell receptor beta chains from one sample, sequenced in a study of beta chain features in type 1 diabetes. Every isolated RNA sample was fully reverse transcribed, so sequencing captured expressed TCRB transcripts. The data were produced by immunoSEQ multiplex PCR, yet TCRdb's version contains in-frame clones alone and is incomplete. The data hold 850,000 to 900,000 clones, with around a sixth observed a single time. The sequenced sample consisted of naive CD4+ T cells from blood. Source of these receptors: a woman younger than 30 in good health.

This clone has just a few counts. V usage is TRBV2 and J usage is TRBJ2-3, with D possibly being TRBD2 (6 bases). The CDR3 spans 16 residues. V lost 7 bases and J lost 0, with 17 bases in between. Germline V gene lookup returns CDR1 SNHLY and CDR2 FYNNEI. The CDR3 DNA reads TGTGCCAGCACACCCCATAGGGCGGGGAGCACAGATACGCAGTATTTT. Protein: CASTPHRAGSTDTQYF.

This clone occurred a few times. The CDR3 here is CASSYGDSGNTIYF. DNA of the CDR3: TGTGCCAGCAGTTACGGGGATTCTGGAAACACCATATATTTT. This chain connects TRBV6-5 to TRBJ1-3; no reliable D call. Germline CDR1 reads MNHEY; CDR2 reads SVGAGI. CDR3 length: 14 amino acids. V was cut by 2 bases and J by 1 base, with 6 bases left in between.

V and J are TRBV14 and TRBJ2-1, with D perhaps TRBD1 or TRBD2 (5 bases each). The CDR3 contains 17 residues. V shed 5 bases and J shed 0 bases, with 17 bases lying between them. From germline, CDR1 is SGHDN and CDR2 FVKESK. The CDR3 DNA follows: TGTGCCAGCAGCTCTAGCCCCGGGACGTTCTCCTACAATGAGCAGTTCTTC. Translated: CASSSSPGTFSYNEQFF.

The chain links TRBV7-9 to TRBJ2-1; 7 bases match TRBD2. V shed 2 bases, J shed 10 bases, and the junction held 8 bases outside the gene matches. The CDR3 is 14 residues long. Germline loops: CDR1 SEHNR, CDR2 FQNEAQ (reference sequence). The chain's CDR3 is CASSLRAGRDEQFF. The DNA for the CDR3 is TGTGCCAGCAGCTTACGCGCAGGGAGGGACGAGCAGTTCTTC.

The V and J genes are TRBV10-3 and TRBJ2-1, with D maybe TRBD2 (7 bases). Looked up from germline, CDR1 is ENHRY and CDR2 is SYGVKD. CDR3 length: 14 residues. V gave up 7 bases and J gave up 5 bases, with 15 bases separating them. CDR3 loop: CAIMSSGTHNEQFF. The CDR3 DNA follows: TGTGCCATCATGTCCAGCGGGACACACAATGAGCAGTTCTTC.

CDR3 coding DNA: TGTGCCATCAGTGAGTCGACGAAAACATACTTC. Translation: CAISESTKTYF. The rearrangement joins TRBV10-3 to TRBJ2-7; D gene uncertain. The CDR3 covers 11 residues. V lost 0 bases and J 13 bases, leaving 10 bases between the germline ends. The germline gives CDR1 ENHRY, CDR2 SYGVKD.